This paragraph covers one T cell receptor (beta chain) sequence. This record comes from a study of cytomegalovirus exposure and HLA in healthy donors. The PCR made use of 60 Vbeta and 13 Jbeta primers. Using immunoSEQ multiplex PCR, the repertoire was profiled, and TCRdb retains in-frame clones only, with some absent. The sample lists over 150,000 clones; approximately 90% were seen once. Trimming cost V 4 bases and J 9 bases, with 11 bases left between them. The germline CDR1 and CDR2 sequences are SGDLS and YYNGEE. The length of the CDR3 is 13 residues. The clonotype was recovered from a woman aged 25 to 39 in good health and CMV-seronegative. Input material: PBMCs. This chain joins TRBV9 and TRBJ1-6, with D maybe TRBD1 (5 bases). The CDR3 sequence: CASSKSGVSPLHF. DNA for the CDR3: TGTGCCAGCAGCAAATCGGGGGTTTCACCCCTCCACTTT.